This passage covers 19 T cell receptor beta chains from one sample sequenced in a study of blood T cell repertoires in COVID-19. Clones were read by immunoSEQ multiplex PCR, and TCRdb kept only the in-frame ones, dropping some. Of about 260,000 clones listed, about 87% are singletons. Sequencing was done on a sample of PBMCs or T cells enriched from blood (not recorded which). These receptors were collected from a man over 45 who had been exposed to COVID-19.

Written as DNA, the CDR3 is TGCGCCAGCAGCCGGACAGGGGGATCCCTCATGAACACTGAAGCTTTCTTT. This codes for CASSRTGGSLMNTEAFF. The gene calls are TRBV5-1 and TRBJ1-1; 10 nucleotides match TRBD1. This CDR3 spans 17 amino acids. Trimming took 4 bases from V and 0 from J; bases not matched to a gene: 9. In germline, CDR1 is SGHRS, CDR2 YFSETQ.

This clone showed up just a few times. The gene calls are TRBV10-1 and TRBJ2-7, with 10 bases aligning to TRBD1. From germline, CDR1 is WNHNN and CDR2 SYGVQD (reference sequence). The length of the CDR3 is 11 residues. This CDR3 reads CASRPGQGCFV. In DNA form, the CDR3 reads TGCGCCAGCAGGCCGGGACAGGGGTGTTTTGTC.

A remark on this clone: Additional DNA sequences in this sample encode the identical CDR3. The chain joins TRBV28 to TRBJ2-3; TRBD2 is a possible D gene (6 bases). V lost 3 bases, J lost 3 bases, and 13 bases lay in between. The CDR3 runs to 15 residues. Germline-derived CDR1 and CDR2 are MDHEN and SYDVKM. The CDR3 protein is CASSLPGLGTDTQYF. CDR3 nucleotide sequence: TGTGCCAGCAGTTTGCCGGGACTGGGAACAGATACGCAGTATTTT.

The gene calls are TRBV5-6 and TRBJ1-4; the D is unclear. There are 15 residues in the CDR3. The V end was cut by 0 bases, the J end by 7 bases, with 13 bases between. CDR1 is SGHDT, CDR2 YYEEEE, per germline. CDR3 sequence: CASSLDRGLGEKLFF. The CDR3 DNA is TGTGCCAGCAGCTTGGATCGGGGTTTGGGTGAAAAACTGTTTTTT.

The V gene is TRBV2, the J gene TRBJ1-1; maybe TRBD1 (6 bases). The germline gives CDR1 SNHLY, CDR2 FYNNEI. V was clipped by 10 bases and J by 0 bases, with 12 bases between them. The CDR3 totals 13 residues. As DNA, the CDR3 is TGTGCCACGACAGGCCCCATGAACACTGAAGCTTTCTTT. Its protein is CATTGPMNTEAFF.

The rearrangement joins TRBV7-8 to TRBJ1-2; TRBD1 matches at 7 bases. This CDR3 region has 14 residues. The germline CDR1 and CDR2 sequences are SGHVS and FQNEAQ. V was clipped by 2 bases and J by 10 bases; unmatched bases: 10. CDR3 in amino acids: CASSLSVIQGPYTF. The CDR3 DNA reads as TGTGCCAGCAGCTTATCCGTCATACAGGGGCCCTACACCTTC.

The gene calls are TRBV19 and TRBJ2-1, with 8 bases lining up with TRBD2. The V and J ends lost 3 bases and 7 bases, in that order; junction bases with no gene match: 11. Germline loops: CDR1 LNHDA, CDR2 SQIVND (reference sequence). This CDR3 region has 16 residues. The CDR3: CASSISSAGGSNEQFF. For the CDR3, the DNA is TGTGCCAGTAGTATTAGTAGTGCGGGAGGAAGTAATGAGCAGTTCTTC.

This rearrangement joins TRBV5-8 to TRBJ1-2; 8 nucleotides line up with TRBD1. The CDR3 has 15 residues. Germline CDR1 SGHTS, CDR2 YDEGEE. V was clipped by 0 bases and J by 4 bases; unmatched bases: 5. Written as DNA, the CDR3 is TGTGCCAGCAGCTTGGGTGGACAGGGTCCCTATGGCTACACCTTC. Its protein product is CASSLGGQGPYGYTF.

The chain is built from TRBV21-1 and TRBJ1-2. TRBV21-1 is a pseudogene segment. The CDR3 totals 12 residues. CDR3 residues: CASSKVGVRYTF. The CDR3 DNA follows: TGTGCCAGCAGCAAAGTCGGGGTCCGCTACACCTTC.

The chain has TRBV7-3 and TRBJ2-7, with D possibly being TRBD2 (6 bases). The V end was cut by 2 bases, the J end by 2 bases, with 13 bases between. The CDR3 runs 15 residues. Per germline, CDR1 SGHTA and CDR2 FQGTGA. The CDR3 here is CASSLDRGTPYEQYF. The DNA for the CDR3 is TGTGCCAGCAGCTTAGATCGGGGGACCCCCTACGAGCAGTACTTC.

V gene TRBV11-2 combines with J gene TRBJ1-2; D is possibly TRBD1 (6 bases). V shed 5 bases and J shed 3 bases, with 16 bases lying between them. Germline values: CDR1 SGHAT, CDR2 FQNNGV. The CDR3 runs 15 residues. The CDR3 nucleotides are TGTGCCAGCAGCGGCTACAGGGATTTCGACTATGGCTACACCTTC. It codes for CASSGYRDFDYGYTF.

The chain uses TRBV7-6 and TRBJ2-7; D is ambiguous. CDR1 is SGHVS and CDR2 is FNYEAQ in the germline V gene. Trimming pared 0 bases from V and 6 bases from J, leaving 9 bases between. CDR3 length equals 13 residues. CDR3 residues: CASSLALYSEQYF. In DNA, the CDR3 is TGTGCCAGCAGCTTAGCGTTGTACAGCGAGCAGTACTTC.

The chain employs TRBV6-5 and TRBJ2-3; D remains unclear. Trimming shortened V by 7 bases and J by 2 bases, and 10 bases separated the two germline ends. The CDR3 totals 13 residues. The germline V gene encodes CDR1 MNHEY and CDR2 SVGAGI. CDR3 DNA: TGTGCCAGCAAAGGAACTACCACAGATACGCAGTATTTT. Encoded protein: CASKGTTTDTQYF.

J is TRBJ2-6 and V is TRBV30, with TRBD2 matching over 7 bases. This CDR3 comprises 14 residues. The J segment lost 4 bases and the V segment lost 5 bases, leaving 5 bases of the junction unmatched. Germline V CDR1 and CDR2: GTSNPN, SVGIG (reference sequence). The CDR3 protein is CAWDEAGGANVLTF. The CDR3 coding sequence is TGTGCCTGGGATGAAGCGGGAGGGGCCAACGTCCTGACTTTC.

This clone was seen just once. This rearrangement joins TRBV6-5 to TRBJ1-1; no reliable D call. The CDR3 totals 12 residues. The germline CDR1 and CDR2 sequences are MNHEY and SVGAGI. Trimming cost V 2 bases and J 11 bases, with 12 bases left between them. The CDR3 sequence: CASSYLLSPAFF. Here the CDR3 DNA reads TGTGCCAGCAGTTACCTTCTATCCCCCGCTTTCTTT.

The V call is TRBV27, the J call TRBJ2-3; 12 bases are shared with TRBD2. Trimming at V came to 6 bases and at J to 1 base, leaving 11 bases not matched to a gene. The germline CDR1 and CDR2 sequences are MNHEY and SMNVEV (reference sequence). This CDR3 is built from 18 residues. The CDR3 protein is CASRHLAGGVRRTDTQYF. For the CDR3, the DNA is TGTGCCAGCAGACACCTAGCGGGGGGGGTCCGTCGCACAGATACGCAGTATTTT.

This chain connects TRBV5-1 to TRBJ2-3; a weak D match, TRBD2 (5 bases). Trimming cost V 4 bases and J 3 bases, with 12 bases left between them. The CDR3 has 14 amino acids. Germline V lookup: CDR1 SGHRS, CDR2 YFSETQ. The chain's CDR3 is CASSLETGTDTQYF. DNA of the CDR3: TGCGCCAGCAGCCTGGAAACGGGGACAGATACGCAGTATTTT.

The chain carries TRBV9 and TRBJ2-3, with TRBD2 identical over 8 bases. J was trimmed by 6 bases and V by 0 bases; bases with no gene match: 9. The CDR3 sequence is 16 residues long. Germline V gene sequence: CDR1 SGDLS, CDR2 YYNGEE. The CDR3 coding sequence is TGTGCCAGCAGCGTAGACAGCGGGAGAGGAACTGATACGCAGTATTTT. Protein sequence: CASSVDSGRGTDTQYF.

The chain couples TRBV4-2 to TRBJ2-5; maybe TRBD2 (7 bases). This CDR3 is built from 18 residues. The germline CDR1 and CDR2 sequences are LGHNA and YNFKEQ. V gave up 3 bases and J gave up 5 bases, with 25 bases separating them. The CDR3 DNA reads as TGTGCCAGCAGCCAGGAAATATCCCCCGGCGGGGGCGGTGAGACCCAGTACTTC. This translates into CASSQEISPGGGGETQYF.